Sequencing of this TCR beta chain was carried out in a study of radiotherapy plus CTLA-4 blockade in lung cancer. As for the study in general: Patients showed objective responses in 18% of cases and disease control in 30% to 40%. General study results and limits: Expansion of tumor-derived TCR clones was observed in blood after radiotherapy plus ipilimumab.

This clone appeared once. Its antigen is unknown. Data came from immunoSEQ multiplex PCR; TCRdb stores just in-frame clones and leaves some out. The repertoire consists of approximately 89,000 clones, with approximately 80% occurring once and the leading ten covering 14% to 15%. Per germline, CDR1 SGHRS and CDR2 YFSETQ. V gave up 0 bases and J gave up 6 bases; unmatched junction bases: 5. This CDR3 spans 15 amino acids. The sample here was peripheral blood, taken from a patient treated with radiotherapy plus ipilimumab. The sequence came from a human donor with non-small cell lung cancer that progressed on radiotherapy plus ipilimumab. The rearrangement joins TRBV5-1 to TRBJ2-2; 7 nucleotides align to TRBD1. CDR3 nucleotides: TGCGCCAGCAGCTTGGGGGACAGCGTGCCCGGGGAGCTGTTTTTT. Translating it yields CASSLGDSVPGELFF.